The 27 T cell receptor beta chains in this list originate from one sample, sequenced in a study of cytomegalovirus exposure and HLA in healthy donors. Primers for the PCR totalled 60 Vbeta and 13 Jbeta. TCRdb's copy holds only in-frame clones and misses some; the assay was immunoSEQ multiplex PCR. The sample has 190,000 or so clones; 75% to 85% are singletons. The sample taken for sequencing was PBMCs. The receptors were sampled from a boy aged 5-17 years in good health and CMV-seronegative.

This clone was seen once. The gene calls are TRBV4-1 and TRBJ1-1; 9 bases map to TRBD1. Trimming took 4 bases from V and 1 from J; bases not matched to a gene: 7. Looked up from germline, CDR1 is MGHRA and CDR2 is YSYEKL. The CDR3 covers 16 residues. This CDR3 reads CASSPYTGQGNTEAFF. The CDR3 nucleotides are TGCGCCAGCAGCCCCTACACGGGACAGGGGAACACTGAAGCTTTCTTT.

This chain connects TRBV2 to TRBJ1-1, with 9 bases identical to TRBD1. CDR3 size: 15 residues. CDR1 SNHLY and CDR2 FYNNEI come from the germline V gene. V lost 6 bases and J lost 6; bases outside the gene matches: 11. The CDR3 region is CASSLLGQGRPEAFF. The CDR3 bases are TGTGCCAGCAGCCTCCTAGGACAGGGGAGACCTGAAGCTTTCTTT.

The genes are TRBV5-4 and TRBJ1-1, with 7 bases matching TRBD1. V lost 3 bases, J lost 9 bases, and 5 bases stayed unmatched. This CDR3 region has 12 residues. Germline V gene lookup returns CDR1 SGHNT and CDR2 YYREEE (reference sequence). The CDR3 sequence is CASSSQGNQAFF. The CDR3 DNA is TGTGCCAGCAGCTCACAGGGGAATCAAGCTTTCTTT.

This clone came up a few times. This chain uses TRBV18 with TRBJ2-2, with TRBD2 matching 8 bases. The CDR3 covers 16 residues. Germline V gene sequence: CDR1 KGHSH, CDR2 LQKENI. Trimming cost V 5 bases and J 7 bases; bases outside gene matches: 12. CDR3 DNA sequence: TGTGCCAGCTCAGAGTACCGGGAGGGCCACGGCGGGGAGCTGTTTTTT. Amino acids: CASSEYREGHGGELFF.

As regards this clone: Other DNA sequences within the sample encode an identical CDR3. This sequence joins TRBV27 and TRBJ1-1; D gene uncertain. V shed 6 bases and J shed 8 bases, with 10 bases lying between them. From germline, CDR1 is MNHEY and CDR2 SMNVEV (reference sequence). This CDR3 region has 11 residues. DNA of the CDR3: TGTGCCAGCAGCCTAGGAGGAGAAGCTTTCTTT. Protein sequence: CASSLGGEAFF.

The chain is built from TRBV18 and TRBJ2-2; TRBD1 matches 7 bases. The CDR3 consists of 17 residues. Germline assignment: CDR1 KGHSH and CDR2 LQKENI. The junction had 13 bases not matched to a gene; V was cut back by 2 bases and J by 7 bases. The chain's CDR3 is CASSPTGKGALDGELFF. In DNA, the CDR3 is TGTGCCAGCTCACCAACGGGGAAGGGGGCGCTCGACGGGGAGCTGTTTTTT.

The chain is built from TRBV5-8 and TRBJ1-2; weak D call: TRBD1 (6 bases). Germline V gene data show CDR1 as SGHTS and CDR2 as YDEGEE. This CDR3 is 13 amino acids long. V was pared by 0 bases and J by 3 bases, with 6 bases between. The CDR3 nucleotides read TGTGCCAGCAGCTTGGAGGGGGACTATGGCTACACCTTC. Amino acids: CASSLEGDYGYTF.

The J gene is TRBJ1-2, the V gene TRBV6-6; unclear D gene. In germline, CDR1 is MNHNY, CDR2 SVGAGI (reference sequence). The CDR3 contains 14 residues. V was shortened by 5 bases and J by 4 bases, with 14 bases between the two germline ends. The DNA for the CDR3 is TGTGCCAGCAGTAATACCACAGAAATCTATGGCTACACCTTC. It translates to CASSNTTEIYGYTF.

Written as DNA, the CDR3 is TGTGCCAGCAGTGATTCCCAGATGAACACTGAAGCTTTCTTT. It is translated as CASSDSQMNTEAFF. V gene TRBV6-4 combines with J gene TRBJ1-1; D is unclear. V was shortened by 3 bases and J by 0 bases, with 8 bases between the two germline ends. CDR1 and CDR2 from the germline V gene are MRHNA and SNTAGT. The CDR3 loop spans 14 amino acids.

The chain has TRBV10-1 and TRBJ2-7; TRBD2 aligns across 8 bases. Trimming cost V 1 base and J 6 bases; bases outside gene matches: 20. The germline V gene has CDR1 WNHNN and CDR2 SYGVQD (reference sequence). The CDR3 has 19 amino acids. In DNA, the CDR3 is TGCGCCAGCAGTGAGTTGGTGAGACTAGCGTCGGATGGGAGAGGCGAGCAGTACTTC. As protein: CASSELVRLASDGRGEQYF.

This sequence joins TRBV5-6 and TRBJ1-2; D perhaps matches TRBD1 (5 bases). The CDR3 is 15 residues long. The ends were cut back, 4 bases at V and 8 bases at J, with 21 bases in the middle. Germline CDR1 and CDR2: SGHDT and YYEEEE. CDR3: CASSIGTPSSGGYTF. In DNA form, the CDR3 reads TGTGCCAGCAGCATCGGGACTCCTTCCTCAGGGGGCTACACCTTC. The full variable domain, rest sourced from reference TRBV5-6 and TRBJ1-2, is DAGVTQSPTHLIKTRGQQVTLRCSPKSGHDTVSWYQQALGQGPQFIFQYYEEEERQRGNFPDRFSGHQFPNYSSELNVNALLLGDSALYLCASSIGTPSSGGYTFGSGTRLTVV.

V is TRBV6-6 and J is TRBJ1-3; the match to TRBD1 covers 9 bases. CDR1 is MNHNY and CDR2 is SVGAGI in the germline V gene (reference sequence). The CDR3 contains 15 residues. V lost 5 bases and J lost 4; bases outside the gene matches: 6. CDR3 sequence: CASSKRTGEGNTIYF. CDR3 nucleotides: TGTGCCAGCAGTAAAAGGACAGGGGAAGGAAACACCATATATTTT.

V usage is TRBV10-2 and J usage is TRBJ1-2, with no clear D. V was trimmed by 0 bases and J by 4 bases, leaving 6 bases between them. CDR3 size: 13 residues. Germline V lookup: CDR1 WSHSY, CDR2 SAAADI. CDR3 sequence: CASSESGSYGYTF. The DNA of the CDR3 is TGCGCCAGCAGTGAGTCCGGGTCCTATGGCTACACCTTC.

V usage is TRBV10-3 and J usage is TRBJ1-1; D not certain. The CDR3 contains 15 residues. Trimming removed 2 bases at V and 7 bases at J, with 17 bases between. Germline CDR1 and CDR2: ENHRY and SYGVKD. The CDR3 DNA sequence: TGTGCCATCAGTGAGCCCTATTTGCCCGGAGATGAAGCTTTCTTT. It yields the protein CAISEPYLPGDEAFF.

The chain is built from TRBV9 and TRBJ2-7; 8 bases are shared with TRBD1. Germline V CDR1 and CDR2: SGDLS, YYNGEE. This CDR3 region has 16 residues. V lost 0 bases, J lost 2 bases, and 7 bases stayed unmatched. CDR3 bases: TGTGCCAGCAGCGTAGCTGCTTCGGGACAGGCCTACGAGCAGTACTTC. This encodes CASSVAASGQAYEQYF.

The V call is TRBV5-1, the J call TRBJ1-1; no definite D call. Germline V CDR1 and CDR2: SGHRS, YFSETQ. The CDR3 length is 14 residues. V was pared by 6 bases and J by 0 bases, with 12 bases between. CDR3 region: CASNNPDLNTEAFF. CDR3 nucleotides: TGCGCCAGCAATAATCCCGACTTGAACACTGAAGCTTTCTTT.

This clone was detected only a few times. The same CDR3 is also encoded by other DNA sequences in this sample. The chain has TRBV18 and TRBJ2-1; TRBD2 aligns across 14 bases. Per germline, CDR1 KGHSH and CDR2 LQKENI. The CDR3 extends over 15 amino acids. V was pared by 3 bases and J by 5 bases, with 0 bases of the junction left unmatched. CDR3 loop: CASSPGLAGDNEQFF. The CDR3 DNA reads TGTGCCAGCTCACCGGGACTAGCGGGAGACAATGAGCAGTTCTTC.

This chain links TRBV19 with TRBJ2-3, with D perhaps TRBD1 (6 bases). Germline values: CDR1 LNHDA, CDR2 SQIVND (reference sequence). Between the trimmed V and J ends, which lost 6 bases and 3 bases, there was a span of 10 bases. This CDR3 region has 13 residues. The CDR3 DNA reads as TGTGCCAGTAGAGCTACAGGGACAGATACGCAGTATTTT. It is translated as CASRATGTDTQYF.

The chain is built from TRBV6-5 and TRBJ1-1, with D maybe TRBD1 (5 bases). The CDR3 runs to 15 residues. The germline V gene encodes CDR1 MNHEY and CDR2 SVGAGI. V gave up 5 bases and J gave up 0 bases, with 13 bases separating them. CDR3 bases: TGTGCCAGCAGTCAGACAGATTCAATGAACACTGAAGCTTTCTTT. Translating gives CASSQTDSMNTEAFF.

The V call is TRBV9, the J call TRBJ2-1, with a tentative D call TRBD2 (7 bases). Trimming pared 2 bases from V and 9 bases from J, leaving 15 bases between. Per germline, CDR1 SGDLS and CDR2 YYNGEE. The CDR3 contains 14 residues. The CDR3 DNA follows: TGTGCCAGCAGCGTTGGGGGGGCAGAAGGTGAGCAGTTCTTC. Amino acid sequence: CASSVGGAEGEQFF.

The J gene is TRBJ1-2, the V gene TRBV5-1, with 9 bases fitting TRBD1. Germline V CDR1 and CDR2: SGHRS, YFSETQ. V lost 0 bases to trimming and J lost 3 bases; unmatched junction nucleotides: 3. The CDR3 extends over 15 amino acids. Written as DNA, the CDR3 is TGCGCCAGCAGCTTGGACAGGGGGCCTGACTATGGCTACACCTTC. This translates into CASSLDRGPDYGYTF.

J is TRBJ1-1 and V is TRBV27; D is uncertain. V was cut by 2 bases and J by 4 bases, with 8 bases left in between. The CDR3 is 13 residues long. Germline V gene sequence: CDR1 MNHEY, CDR2 SMNVEV (reference sequence). The CDR3 nucleotides are TGTGCCAGCAGTTTAGCCCCCGGCACTGAAGCTTTCTTT. Protein sequence: CASSLAPGTEAFF.

This chain's CDR3 is CASSLGGMTGSIDEQFF. The DNA of the CDR3 is TGCGCCAGCAGCTTGGGGGGAATGACAGGTAGTATCGATGAGCAGTTCTTC. V usage is TRBV5-1 and J usage is TRBJ2-1; possible D gene TRBD1, 6 bases. V was shortened by 0 bases and J by 8 bases, with 21 bases between the two germline ends. Per germline, CDR1 SGHRS and CDR2 YFSETQ. The CDR3 runs to 17 residues.

The chain carries TRBV5-4 and TRBJ1-2; a weak D match, TRBD1 (6 bases). V was clipped by 0 bases and J by 13 bases, with 13 bases between them. Germline CDR1 and CDR2: SGHNT and YYREEE (reference sequence). This CDR3 comprises 12 residues. CDR3 nucleotides: TGTGCCAGCAGCTTGGAAGGGGGTGACGGCACCTTC. Its protein product is CASSLEGGDGTF.

The V and J genes are TRBV19 and TRBJ2-1, with 12 bases identical to TRBD2. The CDR3 length is 19 residues. Germline V gene sequence: CDR1 LNHDA, CDR2 SQIVND (reference sequence). Trimming cost V 3 bases and J 4 bases; bases outside gene matches: 13. The chain's CDR3 is CASSIRTLRLAGVYNEQFF. CDR3 DNA sequence: TGTGCCAGTAGTATCAGGACCTTGAGACTAGCGGGAGTTTACAATGAGCAGTTCTTC.

CDR3: CASSLRQGGSYEQYF. The CDR3 bases are TGTGCCAGCAGCTTAAGACAGGGGGGCTCCTACGAGCAGTACTTC. V gene TRBV7-8 combines with J gene TRBJ2-7, with 9 bases fitting TRBD1. Germline CDR1 is SGHVS and CDR2 is FQNEAQ. The CDR3 length is 15 residues. V dropped 2 bases and J dropped 0; count of bases not matched to a gene: 2.

Only a few counts were recorded for this clone. The CDR3 region is CASSETALQLSNQPQHF. Here the CDR3 DNA reads TGTGCCAGCAGTGAAACAGCCCTTCAATTGAGCAATCAGCCCCAGCATTTT. The chain joins TRBV2 to TRBJ1-5; D gene unclear. Germline V lookup: CDR1 SNHLY, CDR2 FYNNEI. There are 17 residues in the CDR3. V was pared by 2 bases and J by 1 base, with 15 bases between.